The 24 T cell receptor beta chains given below trace back to one sample, sequenced in a study of Ad26.COV2.S vaccination and SARS-CoV-2 variants (dated by TCRdb to about 2021). Per the publication, the treatment or condition label means: around 19 received Ad26.COV2.S at low or high dose, single or two shots; roughly five received placebo; per-sample allocation not given. Repertoires of vaccine and placebo recipients were sequenced from samples collected on day 63 after the first injection. Library preparation was by the immunoSEQ multiplex PCR assay. Imported from immuneACCESS, the table was reduced by TCRdb to in-frame sequences with V and J called. These copies leave out some clones; in studies compared against another copy, an unresolved V gene accounts for under half, and the cause of the remainder is not known. The sample yields roughly 380,000 clones; about 85% were counted once. About 3.3% of the sample is held by the ten biggest clonotypes.

The specimen comprised peripheral blood, sampled in a trial of Ad26.COV2.S vaccine versus placebo. The receptors here all came from a person between 18 and 60 years old who received the Ad26.COV2.S COVID-19 vaccine or a placebo.

The chain uses TRBV4-1 and TRBJ2-7; TRBD1 agrees at 7 bases. This CDR3 has 16 residues. From germline, CDR1 is MGHRA and CDR2 YSYEKL. V lost 2 bases and J lost 3; bases outside the gene matches: 10. The CDR3 DNA sequence: TGCGCCAGCAGCCAACCCACAGGGGCGAAGTTCTACGAGCAGTACTTC. Amino acid sequence: CASSQPTGAKFYEQYF.

This rearrangement joins TRBV5-6 to TRBJ2-2; 10 nucleotides line up with TRBD2. The V gene's germline CDR1 is SGHDT and CDR2 YYEEEE. J lost 4 bases, V lost 0 bases, and 9 bases had no gene match. The CDR3 is 18 residues long. CDR3: CASSLASLAGGPTGELFF. DNA of the CDR3: TGTGCCAGCAGCTTGGCCTCCTTAGCGGGAGGACCCACCGGGGAGCTGTTTTTT.

This chain joins TRBV19 and TRBJ2-1; 7 bases fit TRBD2. The CDR3 extends over 15 amino acids. CDR1 is LNHDA and CDR2 is SQIVND in the germline V gene (reference sequence). V dropped 5 bases and J dropped 8; count of bases not matched to a gene: 12. In nucleotides, the CDR3 is TGTGCCAGTAGTCCCACTAGCGCCATGAGGTATGAGCAGTTCTTC. Amino acids: CASSPTSAMRYEQFF.

This clone has only a few counts. In nucleotides, the CDR3 is TGTGCCAGCAGTTACTCGACGGTAGTTCGCTACAATGAGCAGTTCTTC. Amino acid sequence: CASSYSTVVRYNEQFF. J is TRBJ2-1 and V is TRBV6-6; D call uncertain. The germline V and J ends were trimmed by 0 bases and 3 bases, with 12 bases remaining between them. The CDR3 sequence is 16 residues long. From germline, CDR1 is MNHNY and CDR2 SVGAGI (reference sequence).

This clone was detected only once. The chain recombines TRBV6-5 with TRBJ2-4; the match to TRBD2 covers 8 bases. V was clipped by 4 bases and J by 8 bases; unmatched bases: 7. Germline values: CDR1 MNHEY, CDR2 SVGAGI. This CDR3 region has 14 residues. CDR3 region: CASSSSGSTYIQYF. The CDR3 DNA reads TGTGCCAGCAGTTCCAGCGGGAGTACGTACATTCAGTACTTC.

The chain links TRBV6-1 to TRBJ2-2, with 8 bases that match TRBD2. V dropped 3 bases and J dropped 7; count of bases not matched to a gene: 10. Germline-derived CDR1 and CDR2 are MNHNS and SASEGT. The CDR3 is 16 residues long. This CDR3 is CASSESSGNSYGELFF. CDR3 nucleotides: TGTGCCAGCAGTGAGAGTAGCGGGAACTCCTACGGGGAGCTGTTTTTT.

This chain links TRBV18 with TRBJ2-7, with 7 positions matching TRBD1. The CDR3 runs 16 residues. Germline values: CDR1 KGHSH, CDR2 LQKENI. J gave up 3 bases and V 1 base, and 9 bases lay outside the gene matches. This CDR3 reads CASSPQGASSYYEQYF. In DNA form, the CDR3 reads TGTGCCAGCTCACCACAGGGGGCTAGCAGCTACTACGAGCAGTACTTC.

The chain is built from TRBV18 and TRBJ2-5; no clear D gene. The CDR3 consists of 14 residues. The germline CDR1 and CDR2 sequences are KGHSH and LQKENI. The germline V and J ends were trimmed by 0 bases and 2 bases, with 7 bases remaining between them. Here the CDR3 DNA reads TGTGCCAGCTCACCACCGCCGGGTCAAGAGACCCAGTACTTC. Its translation is CASSPPPGQETQYF. The entire variable domain, with the rest obtained from reference TRBV18 and TRBJ2-5, is as follows: NAGVMQNPRHLVRRRGQEARLRCSPMKGHSHVYWYRQLPEEGLKFMVYLQKENIIDESGMPKERFSAEFPKEGPSILRIQQVVRGDSAAYFCASSPPPGQETQYFGPGTRLLVL.

The rearrangement uses TRBV6-2 or TRBV6-3 and TRBJ2-1; possibly TRBD2 for D (6 bases). The CDR3 is 15 residues long. The V gene's germline CDR1 is MNHEY and CDR2 SVGEGT. V was shortened by 4 bases and J by 0 bases, with 10 bases between the two germline ends. Written as DNA, the CDR3 is TGTGCCAGCAGTTCGCGGGGCCACTCCTACAATGAGCAGTTCTTC. It codes for CASSSRGHSYNEQFF.

This clone has a single count. V gene TRBV30 combines with J gene TRBJ1-3, with a tentative D call TRBD1 (5 bases). Trimming stripped 0 bases from V and 3 bases from J, with 9 bases between. Germline lookup yields CDR1 GTSNPN and CDR2 SVGIG (reference sequence). The CDR3 extends over 14 amino acids. CDR3 in amino acids: CAWSVDSRGNTIYF. The CDR3 DNA follows: TGTGCCTGGAGTGTTGACAGCCGTGGAAACACCATATATTTT.

The chain recombines TRBV7-2 with TRBJ2-5; the D is unclear. V was pared by 1 base and J by 4 bases, with 10 bases between. Germline CDR1 SGHTA, CDR2 FQGNSA. CDR3 length equals 14 residues. CDR3 in amino acids: CASSLEEWGETQYF. Written as DNA, the CDR3 is TGTGCCAGCAGCTTAGAGGAGTGGGGAGAGACCCAGTACTTC.

This clone appeared a few times. The J gene is TRBJ2-3, the V gene TRBV5-1; TRBD1 is a possible D gene (6 bases). CDR1 is SGHRS and CDR2 is YFSETQ in the germline V gene. The CDR3 totals 14 residues. V dropped 6 bases and J dropped 4 bases, with 15 bases sitting between them. The DNA for the CDR3 is TGCGCCAGCAACCCCGGACAGTTGCCAGATACGCAGTATTTT. This translates into CASNPGQLPDTQYF.

The rearrangement links TRBV11-2 to TRBJ1-1; D is undetermined. The CDR3 is 16 residues long. Trimming removed 0 bases from V and 1 base from J, with 12 bases in between. Germline CDR1 reads SGHAT; CDR2 reads FQNNGV. The CDR3 protein is CASSLEFGRKNTEAFF. The CDR3, as DNA: TGTGCCAGCAGCTTAGAGTTCGGCAGAAAGAACACTGAAGCTTTCTTT.

This clone has a single count. The chain has TRBV4-1 and TRBJ1-2; TRBD1 matches 7 bases. The CDR3 spans 17 residues. Germline CDR1 MGHRA, CDR2 YSYEKL. Trimming cost V 2 bases and J 0 bases; bases outside gene matches: 9. The CDR3 loop is CASSQSMTGWTNYGYTF. For the CDR3, the DNA is TGCGCCAGCAGCCAAAGCATGACAGGGTGGACTAACTATGGCTACACCTTC.

This chain connects TRBV5-1 to TRBJ2-2, with 10 bases fitting TRBD1. Germline-derived CDR1 and CDR2 are SGHRS and YFSETQ. The CDR3 has 15 amino acids. V lost 3 bases and J lost 5; bases outside the gene matches: 4. CDR3 loop: CASSWTGGETGELFF. The CDR3, as DNA: TGCGCCAGCAGCTGGACAGGGGGAGAGACCGGGGAGCTGTTTTTT.

The J gene is TRBJ2-4, the V gene TRBV30, with D perhaps matching TRBD1 or TRBD2 (5 bases each). Trimming shortened V by 5 bases and J by 1 base, and 15 bases separated the two germline ends. This CDR3 has 15 amino acids. Looked up from germline, CDR1 is GTSNPN and CDR2 is SVGIG (reference sequence). CDR3 amino acids: CAWEEGFGAKNIQYF. CDR3 coding DNA: TGTGCCTGGGAAGAGGGGTTTGGGGCCAAAAACATTCAGTACTTC.

The gene calls are TRBV28 and TRBJ2-1; maybe TRBD2 (6 bases). The CDR3 length is 15 residues. Germline CDR1 is MDHEN and CDR2 is SYDVKM. Trimming took off 2 bases at V and 2 bases at J, with 10 bases between the two ends. Written as DNA, the CDR3 is TGTGCCAGCAGTTTACCCGGGAGAGCCTACAATGAGCAGTTCTTC. Translated, it gives CASSLPGRAYNEQFF.

The chain recombines TRBV12-3 or TRBV12-4 with TRBJ1-2; D gene uncertain. This CDR3 region has 11 residues. With 3 bases removed from V and 8 bases from J, the gap between germline ends came to 7 bases. The CDR3 sequence: CASSFGIGYTF. CDR3 nucleotide sequence: TGTGCCAGCAGTTTCGGGATAGGCTACACCTTC.

The genes are TRBV11-2 and TRBJ2-5, with D tentatively TRBD2 (6 bases). V lost 0 bases and J 5 bases, leaving 13 bases between the germline ends. This CDR3 region has 15 residues. Germline V gene data show CDR1 as SGHAT and CDR2 as FQNNGV. CDR3 DNA sequence: TGTGCCAGCAGCTTAGACCCCGGGGGACGGGAGACCCAGTACTTC. Residues: CASSLDPGGRETQYF.

Regarding this clone: Other DNA sequences in this specimen translate into the identical CDR3. V usage is TRBV5-1 and J usage is TRBJ1-5; D is unclear. The CDR3 consists of 14 residues. Per the germline V gene, CDR1 is SGHRS and CDR2 is YFSETQ. The V and J ends lost 4 bases and 2 bases respectively, with 10 bases between them. Here the CDR3 DNA reads TGCGCCAGCAGCCCTAGTACCGGCAATCAGCCCCAGCATTTT. Residues: CASSPSTGNQPQHF.

V gene TRBV24-1 combines with J gene TRBJ2-7; D ambiguous. Germline CDR1 KGHDR, CDR2 SFDVKD. Trimming pared 5 bases from V and 3 bases from J, leaving 19 bases between. This CDR3 is 16 amino acids long. The CDR3 DNA reads as TGTGCCACCAGTGGCTTGGACGGAAACTCGTACTACGAGCAGTACTTC. It codes for CATSGLDGNSYYEQYF.

This clone is a singleton in its sample. The chain recombines TRBV30 with TRBJ2-5, with D hard to call. Trimming took off 0 bases at V and 5 bases at J, with 7 bases between the two ends. Germline loops: CDR1 GTSNPN, CDR2 SVGIG (reference sequence). The CDR3 runs 12 residues. The CDR3 nucleotides read TGTGCCTGGAGTGTAAGTCCGGAGACCCAGTACTTC. Translating it yields CAWSVSPETQYF.

This clone has just one count. The chain links TRBV25-1 to TRBJ1-2, with a possible D match to TRBD1 (5 bases). CDR1 is MGHDK and CDR2 is SYGVNS in the germline V gene. V shed 5 bases and J shed 0 bases, with 10 bases lying between them. The CDR3 extends over 14 amino acids. The CDR3 loop is CASSMGGSNYGYTF. In DNA, the CDR3 is TGTGCCAGCAGTATGGGGGGATCTAACTATGGCTACACCTTC.

This chain links TRBV24-1 with TRBJ2-1; D uncertain. This CDR3 has 12 residues. Germline V lookup: CDR1 KGHDR, CDR2 SFDVKD. V was clipped by 2 bases and J by 5 bases, with 3 bases between them. The CDR3 sequence is CATSDYNNEQFF. The CDR3 bases are TGTGCCACCAGTGATTATAACAATGAGCAGTTCTTC.